Below, 21 T cell receptor beta chains from the same sample are listed, as sequenced in a study of T cell responses to AZD1222 COVID-19 vaccine. Sequencing used immunoSEQ multiplex PCR; TCRdb keeps in-frame clones, though not all of them. The sample has approximately 110,000 clones, roughly 87% seen once. The sample here was peripheral blood, taken on day 0 of AZD1222 vaccination. The receptors shown here come from an adult in good health.

The V call is TRBV12-3 or TRBV12-4, the J call TRBJ2-2, with D perhaps matching TRBD1 or TRBD2 (5 bases each). This CDR3 contains 11 residues. Trimming pared 9 bases from V and 6 bases from J, leaving 8 bases between. CDR3 bases: TGTGCCAGTCAGGGAGCCGGGGAGCTGTTTTTT. This translates into CASQGAGELFF.

V usage is TRBV9 and J usage is TRBJ2-1; D gene uncertain. V shed 0 bases and J shed 1 base, with 11 bases lying between them. Looked up from germline, CDR1 is SGDLS and CDR2 is YYNGEE. This CDR3 region has 16 residues. In DNA form, the CDR3 reads TGTGCCAGCAGCGTAGGTCTAGGAGATTCCTACAATGAGCAGTTCTTC. Translated: CASSVGLGDSYNEQFF.

The V and J genes are TRBV3-1 (or the pseudogene TRBV3-2) and TRBJ1-5; TRBD1 might be the D (5 bases). Germline loops: CDR1 LGHDT, CDR2 YNNKEL (reference sequence). CDR3 length: 15 residues. V lost 2 bases and J lost 4, with 12 bases in between. This CDR3 is CASSQSQGWNQPQHF. DNA for the CDR3: TGTGCCAGCAGCCAAAGTCAGGGCTGGAATCAGCCCCAGCATTTT.

J is TRBJ1-4 and V is TRBV25-1; D gene ambiguous. This CDR3 has 16 residues. V was cut by 2 bases and J by 4 bases, with 14 bases left in between. CDR1 and CDR2 (germline): MGHDK, SYGVNS. CDR3 residues: CASSELDGPHNEKLFF. The CDR3 DNA reads as TGTGCCAGCAGTGAACTCGACGGGCCTCATAATGAAAAACTGTTTTTT.

This chain links TRBV7-2 with TRBJ2-7; 9 positions match TRBD2. The CDR3 is 15 amino acids. The ends lost 5 bases at V and 1 base at J; junction bases unmatched: 6. Germline V CDR1 and CDR2: SGHTA, FQGNSA. CDR3 nucleotides: TGTGCCAGCAGCAACGGACTAGCGTCTTCCTACGAGCAGTACTTC. Translated, it gives CASSNGLASSYEQYF.

This sequence joins TRBV7-9 and TRBJ2-7, with D possibly matching TRBD1 (5 bases). CDR3 length: 12 amino acids. CDR1 and CDR2 from the germline V gene are SEHNR and FQNEAQ (reference sequence). The V and J ends lost 2 bases and 6 bases respectively, with 8 bases between them. The CDR3 loop reads CASSLLGVEQYF. CDR3 DNA sequence: TGTGCCAGCAGCTTACTAGGGGTCGAGCAGTACTTC.

This chain uses TRBV4-3 with TRBJ2-3, with TRBD2 as a possible D gene (5 bases). The CDR3 covers 16 residues. Germline lookup yields CDR1 LGHNA and CDR2 YSLEER. V was cut by 0 bases and J by 2 bases, with 12 bases left in between. DNA for the CDR3: TGCGCCAGCAGCCAAGATCGGGAACAAGTCACAGATACGCAGTATTTT. Its protein is CASSQDREQVTDTQYF.

The V gene is TRBV9, the J gene TRBJ1-6, with D possibly matching TRBD1 (6 bases). The CDR3 extends over 15 amino acids. Trimming removed 0 bases from V and 7 bases from J, with 11 bases in between. Germline V CDR1 and CDR2: SGDLS, YYNGEE. The CDR3 protein is CASSVGGLVNSPLHF. CDR3 in DNA: TGTGCCAGCAGCGTAGGGGGGCTCGTGAATTCACCCCTCCACTTT.

V and J are TRBV6-5 and TRBJ1-5, with D possibly TRBD1 on 6 matching bases. This CDR3 region has 13 residues. Germline CDR1 and CDR2: MNHEY and SVGAGI. Trimming pared 8 bases from V and 7 bases from J, leaving 15 bases between. This CDR3 reads CASLPRTGQPQHF. CDR3 in DNA: TGTGCCAGCTTACCGCGAACAGGGCAGCCCCAGCATTTT.

The chain links TRBV5-8 to TRBJ2-3, with 10 bases matching TRBD2. CDR1 and CDR2 from the germline V gene are SGHTS and YDEGEE. This CDR3 comprises 15 residues. V gave up 0 bases and J gave up 5 bases; unmatched junction bases: 3. CDR3 sequence (DNA): TGTGCCAGCAGCTTGGCTAGCGGGGGCGGAGATACGCAGTATTTT. Translated, it gives CASSLASGGGDTQYF.

The CDR3 spells CASSPRTGLGATNEKLFF. CDR3 DNA sequence: TGTGCCAGCAGCCCTCGGACGGGTTTGGGCGCAACTAATGAAAAACTGTTTTTT. This rearrangement joins TRBV5-4 to TRBJ1-4, with no clear D. V lost 4 bases and J lost 0, with 19 bases in between. Germline V gives CDR1 SGHNT, CDR2 YYREEE (reference sequence). The CDR3 contains 18 residues.

CDR3 in amino acids: CASRPGLSYNEQFF. CDR3 sequence (DNA): TGTGCCAGCAGGCCGGGACTATCTTACAATGAGCAGTTCTTC. The rearrangement uses TRBV6-6 and TRBJ2-1, with 7 nucleotides matching TRBD2. Germline loops: CDR1 MNHNY, CDR2 SVGAGI (reference sequence). The CDR3 covers 14 residues. V lost 6 bases and J lost 4; bases outside the gene matches: 6.

Only one count was recorded for this clone. The J gene is TRBJ1-3, the V gene TRBV3-1 (or the pseudogene TRBV3-2); D not resolved. The V end was cut by 0 bases, the J end by 0 bases, with 6 bases between. The germline gives CDR1 LGHDT, CDR2 YNNKEL (reference sequence). This CDR3 is 15 amino acids long. The CDR3 coding sequence is TGTGCCAGCAGCCAAGACGTACTCTCTGGAAACACCATATATTTT. Protein: CASSQDVLSGNTIYF.

With respect to this clone: A much more abundant neighbour one base away suggests this may be a read error. The V call is TRBV16, the J call TRBJ1-1; D possibly corresponds to TRBD1 (6 bases). The CDR3 runs 10 residues. V lost 8 bases and J lost 6, with 7 bases in between. The germline CDR1 and CDR2 sequences are KGHSY and FQNENV. CDR3 residues: CASGQPEAFF. The CDR3 nucleotides read TGTGCCAGCGGACAGCCTGAAGCTTTCTTT. Full variable domain (remainder filled in from reference TRBV16 and TRBJ1-1): GEEVAQTPKHLVRGEGQKAKLYCAPIKGHSYVFWYQQVLKNEFKFLISFQNENVFDETGMPKERFSAKCLPNSPCSLEIQATKLEDSAVYFCASGQPEAFFGQGTRLTVV.

V gene TRBV9 combines with J gene TRBJ2-1; 12 nucleotides match TRBD2. Germline CDR1 is SGDLS and CDR2 is YYNGEE. This CDR3 is 17 amino acids long. J was trimmed by 9 bases and V by 0 bases; bases with no gene match: 10. CDR3 DNA: TGTGCCAGCAGCGTAGCTACGCTAGCGGGGGGGTTGATTGAGCAGTTCTTC. Amino acid sequence: CASSVATLAGGLIEQFF. Supplemented by reference TRBV9 and TRBJ2-1, the full variable domain reads DSGVTQTPKHLITATGQRVTLRCSPRSGDLSVYWYQQSLDQGLQFLIQYYNGEERAKGNILERFSAQQFPDLHSELNLSSLELGDSALYFCASSVATLAGGLIEQFFGPGTRLTVL.

This clone was seen just once. V and J are TRBV30 and TRBJ1-2, with a weak D call TRBD1 (5 bases). V was shortened by 0 bases and J by 7 bases, with 12 bases between the two germline ends. There are 13 residues in the CDR3. Germline loops: CDR1 GTSNPN, CDR2 SVGIG (reference sequence). CDR3 residues: CAWSVLRGGGYTF. The CDR3 nucleotides read TGTGCCTGGAGTGTACTTCGGGGCGGTGGCTACACCTTC. The full variable domain, completed using reference TRBV30 and TRBJ1-2, is SQTIHQWPATLVQPVGSPLSLECTVEGTSNPNLYWYRQAAGRGLQLLFYSVGIGQISSEVPQNLSASRPQDRQFILSSKKLLLSDSGFYLCAWSVLRGGGYTFGSGTRLTVV.

The rearrangement uses TRBV6-1 and TRBJ1-5; the D gene is possibly TRBD1 (6 bases). The CDR3 length is 16 residues. Germline CDR1 and CDR2: MNHNS and SASEGT. V lost 0 bases and J 2 bases, leaving 11 bases between the germline ends. The CDR3 DNA reads as TGTGCCAGCAGTGAAGCGCGGGACACTCGCAATCAGCCCCAGCATTTT. It translates to CASSEARDTRNQPQHF.

The chain employs TRBV5-1 and TRBJ2-3; the D is unclear. The CDR3 is 13 residues long. V lost 0 bases, J lost 4 bases, and 6 bases lay in between. The V gene's germline CDR1 is SGHRS and CDR2 YFSETQ. This CDR3 reads CASSLGWSDTQYF. CDR3 bases: TGCGCCAGCAGCTTGGGGTGGTCAGATACGCAGTATTTT.

The chain couples TRBV6-2 or TRBV6-3 to TRBJ1-5; D gene unclear. Germline-derived CDR1 and CDR2 are MNHEY and SVGEGT. Trimming took 2 bases from V and 1 from J, leaving 3 bases between them. The CDR3 is made up of 13 amino acids. DNA of the CDR3: TGTGCCAGCAGTTACGTCAGCAATCAGCCCCAGCATTTT. It translates to CASSYVSNQPQHF.

This sequence joins TRBV5-5 and TRBJ1-3; no firm D call. V lost 3 bases and J lost 2, with 12 bases in between. CDR1 and CDR2 (germline): SGHKS, YYEKEE (reference sequence). The CDR3 totals 15 residues. The CDR3 protein is CASSSPVIAGNTIYF. The CDR3 DNA follows: TGTGCCAGCAGCTCCCCGGTGATAGCTGGAAACACCATATATTTT.

The DNA for the CDR3 is TGCAGCGACCAAGGGGCTTTCTGGGGTGCTGAAGCTTTCTTT. This translates into CSDQGAFWGAEAFF. The chain combines TRBV29-1 with TRBJ1-1; maybe TRBD1 (5 bases). The CDR3 totals 14 residues. Germline assignment: CDR1 SQVTM and CDR2 ANQGSEA. The V and J ends lost 7 bases and 6 bases respectively, with 21 bases between them.